This TCR beta chain was sequenced in a study of cytomegalovirus exposure and HLA in healthy donors. Study results and limitations: It was only CMV serostatus that was available as immune exposure information. TRBV6-2, TRBV6-3 and other indistinguishable V segments were excluded.

Germline V gives CDR1 GTSNPN, CDR2 SVGIG (reference sequence). The CDR3 extends over 17 amino acids. Trimming removed 0 bases from V and 0 bases from J, with 17 bases in between. The sample holds a few counts of this clone. Its specificity is unknown. PCR involved 60 Vbeta and 13 Jbeta primers. Only in-frame clones appear in the TCRdb table, and some are missing; sequencing was by immunoSEQ multiplex PCR. The sample carries over 95,000 clones, roughly 80% recorded once. The receptor comes from a woman between 25 and 40 years old in good health and CMV-seropositive. The specimen was PBMCs. The chain couples TRBV30 to TRBJ2-5, with D unresolved. CDR3 in DNA: TGTGCCTGGAGTGTACCCCAGTCGCGGCAGTACCAAGAGACCCAGTACTTC. It translates to CAWSVPQSRQYQETQYF.